The 15 T cell receptor beta chains reported below all come from one sample, sequenced in a study of blood T cell repertoires in COVID-19. Measured with immunoSEQ multiplex PCR; TCRdb has only the in-frame clones, and not every one. The sample lists tens of thousands of clones; roughly 86% were seen once. Sequencing was performed on peripheral blood. The receptors stem from a man in his fifties or sixties with COVID-19, enrolled during active disease.

V and J are TRBV4-1 and TRBJ1-6; tentative D call: TRBD1 (6 bases). Germline lookup yields CDR1 MGHRA and CDR2 YSYEKL. Trimming pared 4 bases from V and 7 bases from J, leaving 17 bases between. The CDR3 length is 16 residues. Written as DNA, the CDR3 is TGCGCCAGCAGCCGGATATTTACAGGGTTAAATTCACCCCTCCACTTT. Its translation: CASSRIFTGLNSPLHF.

The chain combines TRBV2 with TRBJ1-4; tentative D call: TRBD1 (6 bases). The CDR3 runs 14 residues. Germline V gene sequence: CDR1 SNHLY, CDR2 FYNNEI. V was trimmed by 6 bases and J by 7 bases, leaving 15 bases between them. Here the CDR3 DNA reads TGTGCCAGCAGCACAGGGTCGCCGGGTGAAAAACTGTTTTTT. Its protein product is CASSTGSPGEKLFF.

The chain links TRBV2 to TRBJ2-3; D perhaps matches TRBD1 (5 bases). The germline CDR1 and CDR2 sequences are SNHLY and FYNNEI. This CDR3 is built from 13 residues. V lost 8 bases and J 7 bases, leaving 16 bases between the germline ends. In DNA, the CDR3 is TGTGCCAGCGTCGGGCAGGGTCGGCATACGCAGTATTTT. It specifies CASVGQGRHTQYF.

This rearrangement joins TRBV12-3 or TRBV12-4 to TRBJ1-3, with D perhaps matching TRBD1 (5 bases). The CDR3 consists of 11 residues. The V gene lost 7 bases and the J gene lost 9 bases, with 10 bases spanning the gap. This chain's CDR3 is CASTPQGTIYF. The CDR3 nucleotides are TGTGCCAGCACTCCCCAGGGCACCATATATTTT.

This rearrangement joins TRBV15 to TRBJ2-1; unclear D gene. The CDR3 spans 11 residues. The V end was cut by 2 bases, the J end by 8 bases, with 4 bases between. From germline, CDR1 is LNHNV and CDR2 YYDKDF (reference sequence). The DNA for the CDR3 is TGTGCCACCAGCAGATCTGATGAGCAGTTCTTC. As protein: CATSRSDEQFF. The full variable domain, with the rest looked up from reference TRBV15 and TRBJ2-1, is DAMVIQNPRYQVTQFGKPVTLSCSQTLNHNVMYWYQQKSSQAPKLLFHYYDKDFNNEADTPDNFQSRRPNTSFCFLDIRSPGLGDTAMYLCATSRSDEQFFGPGTRLTVL.

This clone was observed a handful of times. The CDR3 protein is CASSQGDWGDVHGYTF. As DNA, the CDR3 is TGCGCCAGCAGCCAAGGGGACTGGGGAGACGTCCATGGCTACACCTTC. The J gene is TRBJ1-2, the V gene TRBV4-1; perhaps TRBD1 as D (5 bases). The germline CDR1 and CDR2 sequences are MGHRA and YSYEKL. V was trimmed by 1 base and J by 6 bases, leaving 18 bases between them. This CDR3 comprises 16 residues.

V gene TRBV18 combines with J gene TRBJ2-7; D might be TRBD1 (6 bases). Between the trimmed V and J ends, which lost 3 bases and 6 bases, there was a span of 9 bases. The CDR3 spans 12 residues. Germline V CDR1 and CDR2: KGHSH, LQKENI. As DNA, the CDR3 is TGTGCCAGCTCACCTACAGGGACCGAGCAGTACTTC. It specifies CASSPTGTEQYF.

The rearrangement uses TRBV11-2 and TRBJ1-4, with D tentatively TRBD1 (5 bases). The CDR3 runs 15 residues. Germline CDR1 and CDR2: SGHAT and FQNNGV. V dropped 5 bases and J dropped 7 bases, with 17 bases sitting between them. CDR3 coding DNA: TGTGCCAGCAGCCCTGGTGGGGCCGGGGGTGAAAAACTGTTTTTT. Amino acids: CASSPGGAGGEKLFF.

This chain joins TRBV28 and TRBJ2-5; 9 bases map to TRBD2. The CDR3 has 20 amino acids. The V segment lost 3 bases and the J segment 5 bases; nucleotides outside the gene matches: 22. Germline V gene data show CDR1 as MDHEN and CDR2 as SYDVKM. The CDR3 loop is CASSFSPTSYFGGRGETQYF. The CDR3 coding sequence is TGTGCCAGCAGTTTTTCCCCAACAAGCTATTTTGGCGGGAGGGGGGAGACCCAGTACTTC.

The rearrangement links TRBV10-3 to TRBJ2-7; 8 bases agree with TRBD1. Germline lookup yields CDR1 ENHRY and CDR2 SYGVKD. The junction had 15 bases not matched to a gene; V was cut back by 4 bases and J by 7 bases. The CDR3 loop spans 16 amino acids. The CDR3: CAISGGVDRASGEQYF. The CDR3 region has the DNA TGTGCCATCAGTGGGGGTGTGGACAGGGCTTCAGGGGAGCAGTACTTC.

The chain couples TRBV5-5 to TRBJ1-5; D not certain. CDR1 is SGHKS, CDR2 YYEKEE, per germline (reference sequence). This CDR3 comprises 17 residues. The V end was cut by 4 bases, the J end by 7 bases, with 24 bases between. The CDR3 DNA follows: TGTGCCAGCAGCCCGCGGGTGGAGGGAAGCGTTGGACAGCCCCAGCATTTT. It is translated as CASSPRVEGSVGQPQHF.

The V call is TRBV19, the J call TRBJ1-2, with 9 nucleotides matching TRBD1. Trimming cost V 5 bases and J 8 bases; bases outside gene matches: 12. The CDR3 consists of 15 residues. Looked up from germline, CDR1 is LNHDA and CDR2 is SQIVND (reference sequence). The CDR3 here is CASSPGTGNSQGYTF. The CDR3 DNA follows: TGTGCCAGTAGTCCCGGGACAGGGAATTCGCAGGGCTACACCTTC.

The V gene is TRBV24-1, the J gene TRBJ2-2, with D possibly TRBD2 on 6 matching bases. CDR3 size: 14 residues. Trimming took off 2 bases at V and 5 bases at J, with 8 bases between the two ends. Germline values: CDR1 KGHDR, CDR2 SFDVKD. CDR3 protein: CATSDSGGTGELFF. Here the CDR3 DNA reads TGTGCCACCAGTGATTCTGGGGGGACCGGGGAGCTGTTTTTT.

The chain uses TRBV7-9 and TRBJ2-7; D may be TRBD1 (6 bases). V gave up 6 bases and J gave up 3 bases, with 12 bases separating them. The CDR3 has 13 residues. Germline CDR1 and CDR2: SEHNR and FQNEAQ (reference sequence). CDR3 residues: CASRLGQNYEQYF. The CDR3 DNA follows: TGTGCCAGCAGACTCGGACAGAACTACGAGCAGTACTTC.

This clone appeared once. The chain employs TRBV1 and TRBJ2-7; TRBD2 is the table's D call, not checked against the DNA. TRBV1 is reported as a pseudogene. The CDR3 consists of 19 residues. CDR3 sequence reads: CTSSQDRTSGSYSGYEQYF. The CDR3 nucleotides read TGCACCAGCAGCCAAGATAGGACTAGCGGGAGTTATTCAGGCTACGAGCAGTACTTC.